Listed below are T cell receptor beta chains from one sample, sequenced in a study of breast tumors, draining lymph nodes, adjacent tissues. Each CDR3 protein is one row after TCRdb ran MiXCR on the multiplex PCR reads. There are fewer than 300,000 distinct CDR3 sequences in the sample; 32% occur only once, and over 1.1% lies in the top ten. Specimen: axillary lymph node tissue. All receptors come from a female donor with breast cancer. Some clones in this sample may be carry-over from other donors' samples. Both conserved end residues are part of each CDR3. The D gene is left open where the match is weak. Clone size is shown for a subset of rows, as once, few, many or a class of expanded clone.

v_gene: TRBV10-3
len: 12
j_gene: TRBJ2-1
d_gene: -
abundance: many
CDR3nt: TGTGCCATCAGCACTCCTAGCGATGAGCAGTTCTTC
CDR3aa: CAISTPSDEQFF

v_gene: TRBV5-1
len: 14
j_gene: TRBJ2-2
d_gene: -
abundance: -
CDR3nt: TGCGCCAGCAGTCCTATCCCAGGGTCCGGGGAGCTGTTTTTT
CDR3aa: CASSPIPGSGELFF

v_gene: TRBV4-1
len: 18
j_gene: TRBJ2-6
d_gene: -
abundance: many
CDR3nt: TGCGCCAGCAGCCAAGATGAAAGTGGGAACTCTGGGGCCAACGTCCTGACTTTC
CDR3aa: CASSQDESGNSGANVLTF

v_gene: TRBV5-5
len: 16
j_gene: TRBJ2-2
d_gene: -
abundance: many
CDR3nt: TGTGCCAGCAGCTTGGCCTTCGGGATTGGCGCCGGGGAGCTGTTTTTT
CDR3aa: CASSLAFGIGAGELFF

v_gene: TRBV30
len: 11
j_gene: TRBJ2-5
d_gene: -
abundance: many
CDR3nt: TGTGCCTGGAGTCTCCAAGAGACCCAGTACTTC
CDR3aa: CAWSLQETQYF

v_gene: TRBV24-1
len: 16
j_gene: TRBJ2-5
d_gene: -
abundance: -
CDR3nt: TGTGCCAACAGTGAGGGGGGAGAGAAAGTGGGGGAGACCCAGTACTTC
CDR3aa: CANSEGGEKVGETQYF

v_gene: TRBV29-1
len: 12
j_gene: TRBJ2-3
d_gene: -
abundance: many
CDR3nt: TGCAGCGTTGCGGGGGGCACAGATACGCAGTATTTT
CDR3aa: CSVAGGTDTQYF

v_gene: TRBV5-8
len: 14
j_gene: TRBJ2-7
d_gene: -
abundance: many
CDR3nt: TGTGCCAGCAGCTTGTCACAGGGACCCCACGAGCAGTACTTC
CDR3aa: CASSLSQGPHEQYF

v_gene: TRBV7-9
len: 17
j_gene: TRBJ2-3
d_gene: TRBD2
abundance: many
CDR3nt: TGTGCCAGCAGCTTAGGAGTATCGGGGGAGGGAACAGATACGCAGTATTTT
CDR3aa: CASSLGVSGEGTDTQYF

v_gene: TRBV19
len: 14
j_gene: TRBJ1-3
d_gene: TRBD1
abundance: many
CDR3nt: TGTGCCAGTCGGGGACAGCACTCTGGAAACACCATATATTTT
CDR3aa: CASRGQHSGNTIYF

v_gene: TRBV12-5
len: 14
j_gene: TRBJ1-5
d_gene: -
abundance: -
CDR3nt: TGTGCCAGCAGTTTAGAGGGTCAGGGAGGGCCCCAGCATTTT
CDR3aa: CASSLEGQGGPQHF

v_gene: TRBV30
len: 12
j_gene: TRBJ2-3
d_gene: -
abundance: many
CDR3nt: TGTGCCTGGACCCGGGGCACAGATACGCAGTATTTT
CDR3aa: CAWTRGTDTQYF

v_gene: TRBV2
len: 14
j_gene: TRBJ2-5
d_gene: -
abundance: many
CDR3nt: TGTGCCAGCAGTGAAGGGGACTTCCTCCAGACCCAGTACTTC
CDR3aa: CASSEGDFLQTQYF

v_gene: TRBV2
len: 12
j_gene: TRBJ1-2
d_gene: -
abundance: once
CDR3nt: TGTGCCAGAACTCGGACACCCTATGGCTACACCTTC
CDR3aa: CARTRTPYGYTF

v_gene: TRBV5-1
len: 14
j_gene: TRBJ1-2
d_gene: TRBD1
abundance: many
CDR3nt: TGCGCCAGCAGCTTCGGACAGGACCCCTCTGGCTACACCTTC
CDR3aa: CASSFGQDPSGYTF

v_gene: TRBV4-2
len: 15
j_gene: TRBJ2-1
d_gene: -
abundance: many
CDR3nt: TGTGCCAGCAGCCAAGAGGGGGACTCGCTCAATGAGCAGTTCTTC
CDR3aa: CASSQEGDSLNEQFF

v_gene: TRBV6-2/TRBV6-3
len: 14
j_gene: TRBJ2-2
d_gene: -
abundance: few
CDR3nt: TGTGCCAGCAAAAAGGACCGACTCACCGGGGAGCTGTTTTTT
CDR3aa: CASKKDRLTGELFF

v_gene: TRBV18
len: 13
j_gene: TRBJ2-7
d_gene: -
abundance: many
CDR3nt: TGTGCCAGCTCACTCTCCGACAGGAACGAGCAGTACTTC
CDR3aa: CASSLSDRNEQYF

v_gene: TRBV10-2
len: 14
j_gene: TRBJ1-1
d_gene: -
abundance: -
CDR3nt: TGCGCCAGCAGTTTAGAGGGGCACGGCACTGAAGCTTTCTTT
CDR3aa: CASSLEGHGTEAFF

v_gene: TRBV7-8
len: 15
j_gene: TRBJ1-3
d_gene: TRBD1
abundance: few
CDR3nt: TGTGCCAGCAGCTTAGGAGGACAGGGTCGAAACACCATATATTTT
CDR3aa: CASSLGGQGRNTIYF

v_gene: TRBV19
len: 14
j_gene: TRBJ2-2
d_gene: -
abundance: -
CDR3nt: TGTGCCAGTAGTACTATGGGGAACACCGGGGAGCTGTTTTTT
CDR3aa: CASSTMGNTGELFF

v_gene: TRBV29-1
len: 14
j_gene: TRBJ2-5
d_gene: TRBD2
abundance: -
CDR3nt: TGCAGCGTTGATGGGGCTAGCGGGAGAAAGGCCCAGTACTTC
CDR3aa: CSVDGASGRKAQYF

v_gene: TRBV7-8
len: 13
j_gene: TRBJ1-5
d_gene: -
abundance: many
CDR3nt: TGTGCCAGCAGCTTAGGCTTCAATCAGCCCCAGCATTTT
CDR3aa: CASSLGFNQPQHF

v_gene: TRBV19
len: 11
j_gene: TRBJ2-1
d_gene: TRBD1
abundance: many
CDR3nt: TGTGCCAGTAGTCAGGGGGACGAGCAGTTCTTC
CDR3aa: CASSQGDEQFF

v_gene: TRBV2
len: 15
j_gene: TRBJ2-5
d_gene: -
abundance: many
CDR3nt: TGTGCCAGTACCGACACCCCTCGACCCCAAGAGACCCAGTACTTC
CDR3aa: CASTDTPRPQETQYF

v_gene: TRBV7-3
len: 15
j_gene: TRBJ2-5
d_gene: TRBD2
abundance: -
CDR3nt: TGTGCCAGCAGCGAGACTAGCGGATTCCAAGAGACCCAGTACTTC
CDR3aa: CASSETSGFQETQYF